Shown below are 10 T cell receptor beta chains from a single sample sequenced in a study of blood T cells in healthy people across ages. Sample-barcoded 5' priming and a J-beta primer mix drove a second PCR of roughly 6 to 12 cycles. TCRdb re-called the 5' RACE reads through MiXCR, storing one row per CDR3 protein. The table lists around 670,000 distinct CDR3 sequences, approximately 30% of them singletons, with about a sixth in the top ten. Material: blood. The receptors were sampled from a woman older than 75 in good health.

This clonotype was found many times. The CDR3 DNA follows: TGTGCCAGCACCATAGAACAGGGATACGAGCAGTACTTC. Its protein product is CASTIEQGYEQYF. The chain recombines TRBV2 with TRBJ2-7; a weak D match, TRBD1 (6 bases). V dropped 7 bases and J dropped 4 bases, with 14 bases sitting between them. Germline V CDR1 and CDR2: SNHLY, FYNNEI. CDR3 length: 13 residues.

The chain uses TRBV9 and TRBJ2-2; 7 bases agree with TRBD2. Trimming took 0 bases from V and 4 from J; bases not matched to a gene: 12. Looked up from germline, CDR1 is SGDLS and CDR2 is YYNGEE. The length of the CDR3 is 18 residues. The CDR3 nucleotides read TGTGCCAGCAGCGTAGGCCCCCAGCGGGGCCTGGGCACCGGGGAGCTGTTTTTT. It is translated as CASSVGPQRGLGTGELFF. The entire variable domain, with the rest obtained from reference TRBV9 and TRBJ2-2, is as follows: DSGVTQTPKHLITATGQRVTLRCSPRSGDLSVYWYQQSLDQGLQFLIQYYNGEERAKGNILERFSAQQFPDLHSELNLSSLELGDSALYFCASSVGPQRGLGTGELFFGEGSRLTVL.

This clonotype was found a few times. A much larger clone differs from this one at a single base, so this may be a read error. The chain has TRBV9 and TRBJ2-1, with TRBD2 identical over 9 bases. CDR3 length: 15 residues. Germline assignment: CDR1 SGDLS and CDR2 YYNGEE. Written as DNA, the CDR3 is TGTGCCAGCAGCGTCCTTAGCGGGGGACACAATGTGCAGTTCTTC. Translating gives CASSVLSGGHNVQFF.

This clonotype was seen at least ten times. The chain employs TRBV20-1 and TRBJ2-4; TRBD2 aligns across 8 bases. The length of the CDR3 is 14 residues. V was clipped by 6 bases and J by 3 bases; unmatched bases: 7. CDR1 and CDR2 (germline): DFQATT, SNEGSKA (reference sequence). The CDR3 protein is CSAPRGAVKNIQYF. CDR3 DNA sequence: TGCAGTGCGCCGCGGGGGGCTGTCAAAAACATTCAGTACTTC.

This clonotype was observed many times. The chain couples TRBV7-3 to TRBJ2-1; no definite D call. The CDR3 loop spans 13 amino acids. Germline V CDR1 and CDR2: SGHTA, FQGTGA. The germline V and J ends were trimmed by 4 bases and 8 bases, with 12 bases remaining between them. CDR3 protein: CASSSVPYHEQFF. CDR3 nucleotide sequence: TGTGCCAGCAGCTCCGTCCCTTATCATGAGCAGTTCTTC.

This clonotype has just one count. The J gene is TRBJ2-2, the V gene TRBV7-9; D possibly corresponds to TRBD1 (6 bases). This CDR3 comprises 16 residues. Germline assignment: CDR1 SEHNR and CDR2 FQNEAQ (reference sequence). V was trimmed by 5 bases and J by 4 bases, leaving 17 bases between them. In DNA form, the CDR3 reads TGTGCCAGCAGCCCGTTCGGACAGAGAAGCACCGGGGAGCTGTTTTTT. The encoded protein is CASSPFGQRSTGELFF.

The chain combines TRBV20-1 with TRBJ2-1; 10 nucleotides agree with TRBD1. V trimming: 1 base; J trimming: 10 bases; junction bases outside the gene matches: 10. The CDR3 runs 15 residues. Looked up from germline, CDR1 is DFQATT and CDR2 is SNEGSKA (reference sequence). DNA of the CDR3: TGCAGTGCTAGAGCGCATGGACAGGGGGTCTACGAGCAGTTCTTC. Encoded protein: CSARAHGQGVYEQFF.

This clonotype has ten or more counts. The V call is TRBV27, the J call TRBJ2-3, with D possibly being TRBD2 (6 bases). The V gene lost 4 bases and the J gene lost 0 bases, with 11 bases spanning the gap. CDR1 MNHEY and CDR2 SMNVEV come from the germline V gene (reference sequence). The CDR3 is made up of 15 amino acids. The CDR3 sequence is CASSSPGLSTDTQYF. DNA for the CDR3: TGTGCCAGCAGTTCTCCGGGACTTAGCACAGATACGCAGTATTTT.

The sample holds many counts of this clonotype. The CDR3, as DNA: TGTGCCACCAGTGACCCCGGACTAGCGGGCGGCAATGAGCAGTTCTTC. Translating it yields CATSDPGLAGGNEQFF. The chain couples TRBV24-1 to TRBJ2-1, with 11 bases that match TRBD2. V gave up 4 bases and J gave up 6 bases; unmatched junction bases: 7. Germline loops: CDR1 KGHDR, CDR2 SFDVKD. The CDR3 sequence is 16 residues long.

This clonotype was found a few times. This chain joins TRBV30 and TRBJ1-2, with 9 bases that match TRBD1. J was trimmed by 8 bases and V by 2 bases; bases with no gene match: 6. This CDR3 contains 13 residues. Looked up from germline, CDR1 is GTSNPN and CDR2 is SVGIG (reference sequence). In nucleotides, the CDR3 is TGTGCCTGGAGTACGGGACAGGGATACGGCTACACCTTC. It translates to CAWSTGQGYGYTF.